This TCR beta chain is drawn from a study of cytomegalovirus exposure and HLA in healthy donors. Whole-study results and caveats: Apparent HLA restriction characterized most CMV-associated TCR beta chains in a later analysis. Researchers reported in a later analysis that a missense DCLRE1C variant was tied to TCR beta V- and J-gene trimming.

The CDR3 is 15 residues long. With V trimmed by 4 bases and J by 4 bases, 6 bases remained unmatched. The V gene's germline CDR1 is SNHLY and CDR2 FYNNEI. This clone was detected a few times. Its target is unknown. The PCR made use of 60 Vbeta and 13 Jbeta primers. Assay used: immunoSEQ multiplex PCR; TCRdb lists only in-frame clones, some missing. The profile shows about 150,000 clones, 65% to 90% of them singletons. The sample comprised PBMCs. This TCR was recovered from a woman in her forties or fifties in good health and CMV-seropositive. The gene calls are TRBV2 and TRBJ2-2; TRBD1 matches 7 bases. This chain's CDR3 is CASSVRGLGTGELFF. The CDR3 nucleotides are TGTGCCAGCAGTGTTAGGGGGCTGGGCACCGGGGAGCTGTTTTTT.